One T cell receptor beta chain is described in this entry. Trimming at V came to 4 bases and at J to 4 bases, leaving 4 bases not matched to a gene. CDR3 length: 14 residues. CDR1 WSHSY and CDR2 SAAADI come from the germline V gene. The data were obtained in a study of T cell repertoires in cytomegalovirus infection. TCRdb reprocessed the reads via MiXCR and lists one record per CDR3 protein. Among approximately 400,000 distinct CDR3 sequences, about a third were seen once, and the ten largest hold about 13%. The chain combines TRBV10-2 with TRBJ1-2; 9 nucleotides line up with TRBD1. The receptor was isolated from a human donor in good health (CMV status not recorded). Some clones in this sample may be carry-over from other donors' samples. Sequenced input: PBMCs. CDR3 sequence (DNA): TGCGCCAGCAGTGGAGGGACAGGGACCTATGGCTACACCTTC. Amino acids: CASSGGTGTYGYTF.